These T cell receptor beta chains were read from a single sample in a study of OX40 agonist ivuxolimab in advanced cancers. Clones were sequenced by immunoSEQ multiplex PCR, and TCRdb holds only the in-frame ones, with some missing. This sample has about 100,000 clones, with roughly 90% found just once. The sample was CD4+ or CD8+ T cells sorted from blood, taken in a trial of the OX40 agonist ivuxolimab. The receptors originated from an adult with an advanced solid tumor such as melanoma, head and neck, liver or kidney cancer. The CDR3 runs from the conserved cysteine through the conserved F or W. The order of the fields is V gene, J gene, D gene, CDR3 protein, CDR3 DNA. D genes are given only for firm matches.

TRBV6-1	TRBJ2-6	NA	CASSTWDGESF	TGTGCCAGCAGTACTTGGGACGGCGAGTCTTTC
TRBV9	TRBJ2-3	NA	CASSVTGPSTDTQYF	TGTGCCAGCAGCGTGACCGGGCCTAGCACAGATACGCAGTATTTT
TRBV9	TRBJ2-5	NA	CASSAAPDNQETQYF	TGTGCCAGCAGCGCAGCCCCGGACAACCAAGAGACCCAGTACTTC
TRBV7-9	TRBJ2-1	TRBD2	CASSSGTSDYNEQFF	TGTGCCAGCAGCTCCGGGACTAGCGACTACAATGAGCAGTTCTTC
TRBV7-9	TRBJ2-7	NA	CASSLSGGLTYEQYF	TGTGCCAGCAGCCTCTCTGGGGGCTTAACCTACGAGCAGTACTTC
TRBV18	TRBJ2-3	TRBD1	CASSPLGTGTDTQYF	TGTGCCAGCTCACCATTAGGGACAGGCACAGATACGCAGTATTTT
TRBV5-1	TRBJ2-2	TRBD1	CASSSAQGATGELFF	TGCGCCAGCAGCTCGGCACAGGGGGCCACCGGGGAGCTGTTTTTT
TRBV25-1	TRBJ1-4	NA	CASSDYRALSNEKLFF	TGTGCCAGCAGTGACTATAGGGCGCTGAGTAATGAAAAACTGTTTTTT
TRBV7-2	TRBJ1-1	TRBD1	CASSPRQGARAAFF	TGTGCCAGCAGCCCAAGACAGGGGGCAAGAGCGGCTTTCTTT
TRBV9	TRBJ2-2	NA	CASSVGSAGRYTGELFF	TGTGCCAGCAGCGTAGGTTCGGCAGGGCGGTACACCGGGGAGCTGTTTTTT
TRBV6-4	TRBJ2-3	NA	CASSEFYGTSDTQYF	TGTGCCAGCAGTGAGTTTTACGGGACCTCAGATACGCAGTATTTT
TRBV28	TRBJ1-2	TRBD1	CASSQDRAYGYTF	TGTGCCAGCAGCCAAGACAGGGCGTATGGCTACACCTTC
TRBV5-5	TRBJ2-3	NA	CASSYNGNLLAAQYF	TGTGCCAGCAGCTATAATGGTAACTTACTAGCCGCGCAGTATTTT